The 2 T cell receptor beta chains below all came from one sample that was sequenced in a study of identical twins. Each CDR3 protein is one row after TCRdb ran MiXCR on the 5' RACE reads. Among around 490,000 distinct CDR3 sequences listed, about 22% were seen once. These data also featured in a second study, about yellow fever vaccine responses in identical twins.

The sequencing sample was made of CD4+ T cells sorted from blood. The receptors were gathered from a woman aged 18-29 years in good health.

The chain has TRBV5-1 and TRBJ2-3, with D hard to call. The CDR3 loop spans 14 amino acids. V was cut by 4 bases and J by 3 bases, with 12 bases left in between. Looked up from germline, CDR1 is SGHRS and CDR2 is YFSETQ. CDR3 sequence reads: CASSMGLGTDTQYF. The CDR3, as DNA: TGCGCCAGCAGCATGGGATTGGGGACAGATACGCAGTATTTT.

This chain links TRBV9 with TRBJ2-7; perhaps D is TRBD1 or TRBD2 (5 bases each). The CDR3 extends over 12 amino acids. V was shortened by 8 bases and J by 5 bases, with 14 bases between the two germline ends. Germline CDR1 and CDR2: SGDLS and YYNGEE. The CDR3 sequence: CARGECRHEQYF. CDR3 nucleotide sequence: TGTGCCAGAGGGGAGTGCAGACACGAGCAGTACTTC.